The next 17 T cell receptor beta chains were all read from a single sample in a study of T cell changes during pregnancy in multiple sclerosis (dated by TCRdb to between 2019 and 2020). Library method: the immunoSEQ multiplex PCR assay. TCRdb's version of the immuneACCESS table is confined to in-frame rearrangements and falls short of the full clone set. An unresolved V gene accounts for under half of the shortfall where checked; the remainder is of unknown origin. This sample lists around 78,000 clones; 91% were detected once. 0.6% to 0.8% of the sample goes to the ten largest clones. The sample here was peripheral blood, taken in the third trimester of pregnancy. The receptor source for this set is a female donor in good health, enrolled as a control in a pregnancy study.

The chain joins TRBV5-1 to TRBJ2-7; 8 bases map to TRBD1. The CDR3 totals 17 residues. The J segment lost 2 bases and the V segment lost 1 base, leaving 11 bases of the junction unmatched. CDR1 is SGHRS, CDR2 YFSETQ, per germline. As DNA, the CDR3 is TGCGCCAGCAGCTTGCCGACGACAGGGGTAGGGACCTACGAGCAGTACTTC. This gives the protein CASSLPTTGVGTYEQYF.

This rearrangement joins TRBV5-1 to TRBJ1-4, with a possible D match to TRBD1 (5 bases). The CDR3 is 15 amino acids. CDR1 and CDR2 (germline): SGHRS, YFSETQ. Trimming cost V 0 bases and J 4 bases, with 10 bases left between them. DNA of the CDR3: TGCGCCAGCAGCTTGGTTGGGGCTGGTAATGAAAAACTGTTTTTT. This translates into CASSLVGAGNEKLFF.

The V call is TRBV5-4, the J call TRBJ2-7; D not certain. V was pared by 0 bases and J by 2 bases, with 9 bases between. This CDR3 has 14 residues. Looked up from germline, CDR1 is SGHNT and CDR2 is YYREEE (reference sequence). CDR3 nucleotides: TGTGCCAGCAGCTTGGCCACTCCGCCCTACGAGCAGTACTTC. Encoded protein: CASSLATPPYEQYF.

In its sample, this clone was seen once. The chain is built from TRBV6-1 and TRBJ1-2; TRBD1 matches 8 bases. The V and J ends lost 7 bases and 7 bases, in that order; junction bases with no gene match: 8. The length of the CDR3 is 13 residues. Germline V gives CDR1 MNHNS, CDR2 SASEGT. CDR3: CASIPTGVAGYTF. DNA for the CDR3: TGTGCCAGCATTCCGACAGGGGTCGCTGGCTACACCTTC.

CDR3 nucleotide sequence: TGTGCCACGGGACAGTCGAATCAGCCCCAGCATTTT. It codes for CATGQSNQPQHF. This chain connects TRBV10-3 to TRBJ1-5; 7 bases are shared with TRBD1. This CDR3 comprises 12 residues. J was trimmed by 4 bases and V by 10 bases; bases with no gene match: 4. Germline-derived CDR1 and CDR2 are ENHRY and SYGVKD.

CDR3 protein: CASSSGTQPYEQYF. DNA of the CDR3: TGTGCCAGCAGCTCCGGGACACAGCCCTACGAGCAGTACTTC. The V gene is TRBV7-9, the J gene TRBJ2-7, with D maybe TRBD1 (6 bases). Germline lookup yields CDR1 SEHNR and CDR2 FQNEAQ (reference sequence). The CDR3 runs 14 residues. Trimming took off 4 bases at V and 2 bases at J, with 12 bases between the two ends.

The chain couples TRBV7-8 to TRBJ2-7; D unresolved. CDR3 length: 14 residues. Trimming removed 8 bases from V and 0 bases from J, with 14 bases in between. Germline values: CDR1 SGHVS, CDR2 FQNEAQ. The CDR3 spells CASRALPTSYEQYF. In nucleotides, the CDR3 is TGTGCCAGCCGAGCCTTACCAACCTCCTACGAGCAGTACTTC.

The gene calls are TRBV9 and TRBJ2-7, with TRBD1 matching 10 bases. Looked up from germline, CDR1 is SGDLS and CDR2 is YYNGEE. The V gene end was trimmed by 4 bases and the J gene end by 2 bases; junction bases not matched to a gene: 3. The CDR3 length is 14 residues. The CDR3 DNA reads as TGTGCCAGCAGCCTGGGACAGGGGCCCTACGAGCAGTACTTC. Translating it yields CASSLGQGPYEQYF. Full variable domain (rest looked up from reference TRBV9 and TRBJ2-7): DSGVTQTPKHLITATGQRVTLRCSPRSGDLSVYWYQQSLDQGLQFLIQYYNGEERAKGNILERFSAQQFPDLHSELNLSSLELGDSALYFCASSLGQGPYEQYFGPGTRLTVT.

The V call is TRBV7-2, the J call TRBJ2-3, with TRBD2 matching 9 bases. Germline CDR1 reads SGHTA; CDR2 reads FQGNSA. Trimming took 1 base from V and 6 from J; bases not matched to a gene: 8. The CDR3 sequence is 16 residues long. CDR3 protein: CASSLVAGGPADTQYF. DNA of the CDR3: TGTGCCAGCAGCTTAGTTGCGGGGGGGCCAGCCGATACGCAGTATTTT.

The gene calls are TRBV27 and TRBJ1-2, with 11 bases lining up with TRBD1. Germline V lookup: CDR1 MNHEY, CDR2 SMNVEV (reference sequence). V shed 5 bases, J shed 4 bases, and the junction held 6 bases outside the gene matches. This CDR3 is built from 15 residues. CDR3 DNA sequence: TGTGCCAGCAGTCCAAGGGACAGGGGGACCTATGGCTACACCTTC. Translating gives CASSPRDRGTYGYTF.

The rearrangement uses TRBV6-5 and TRBJ1-4; 10 positions match TRBD1. Trimming at V came to 6 bases and at J to 5 bases, leaving 3 bases not matched to a gene. The germline V gene encodes CDR1 MNHEY and CDR2 SVGAGI. CDR3 length: 14 residues. The CDR3: CASRRTGGNEKLFF. In nucleotides, the CDR3 is TGTGCCAGCAGACGGACAGGGGGGAATGAAAAACTGTTTTTT.

The chain has TRBV6-1 and TRBJ2-1; 10 positions agree with TRBD2. The CDR3 runs to 15 residues. Trimming removed 6 bases from V and 12 bases from J; junction bases left unmatched: 14. Looked up from germline, CDR1 is MNHNS and CDR2 is SASEGT. The CDR3: CASRSTSGYPMGQFF. CDR3 DNA sequence: TGTGCCAGCAGGTCGACTAGCGGGTACCCAATGGGGCAGTTCTTC.

This chain connects TRBV25-1 to TRBJ1-2; D uncertain. Germline CDR1 reads MGHDK; CDR2 reads SYGVNS. The V end was cut by 1 base, the J end by 0 bases, with 9 bases between. The CDR3 length is 15 residues. The DNA of the CDR3 is TGTGCCAGCAGTGAATTTTGGGCGACTAACTATGGCTACACCTTC. As protein: CASSEFWATNYGYTF.

V and J are TRBV7-2 and TRBJ2-1, with 9 positions matching TRBD2. There are 15 residues in the CDR3. Unmatched junction bases numbered 10, after V lost 5 bases and J lost 8 bases. From germline, CDR1 is SGHTA and CDR2 FQGNSA. The DNA of the CDR3 is TGTGCCAGCAGCCGTGGAGCGGGGGGTAGCTATGAGCAGTTCTTC. As protein: CASSRGAGGSYEQFF. Full variable domain (rest looked up from reference TRBV7-2 and TRBJ2-1): GAGVSQSPSNKVTEKGKDVELRCDPISGHTALYWYRQSLGQGLEFLIYFQGNSAPDKSGLPSDRFSAERTGGSVSTLTIQRTQQEDSAVYLCASSRGAGGSYEQFFGPGTRLTVL.

The chain has TRBV6-1 and TRBJ2-7; 7 bases line up with TRBD1. Per germline, CDR1 MNHNS and CDR2 SASEGT. V was clipped by 8 bases and J by 1 base; unmatched bases: 8. This CDR3 has 14 residues. CDR3 coding DNA: TGTGCCAGCGGAACCGGGACAGCGTCCTACGAGCAGTACTTC. Its translation is CASGTGTASYEQYF.

This chain links TRBV18 with TRBJ2-7; 10 bases line up with TRBD1. The V gene end was trimmed by 6 bases and the J gene end by 7 bases; junction bases not matched to a gene: 6. The CDR3 extends over 13 amino acids. Germline V CDR1 and CDR2: KGHSH, LQKENI. CDR3 bases: TGTGCCAGCTCGCGACAGGGGGCCTGGGAGCAGTACTTC. Its protein is CASSRQGAWEQYF.

This chain connects TRBV6-1 to TRBJ2-7; D possibly corresponds to TRBD2 (6 bases). There are 14 residues in the CDR3. V lost 1 base and J 0 bases, leaving 7 bases between the germline ends. Germline loops: CDR1 MNHNS, CDR2 SASEGT. CDR3 loop: CASSEGRGSYEQYF. The DNA of the CDR3 is TGTGCCAGCAGTGAAGGGCGGGGCTCCTACGAGCAGTACTTC.